The sample holds one count of the clone carrying this T cell receptor beta chain. This table comes from immunoSEQ multiplex PCR, and its TCRdb copy is limited to in-frame clones, with some not included. There are tens of thousands of clones in the sample; roughly 83% occur only once, and 26% lies in the top ten. Blood got drawn at baseline, again on cycle 4 day 1, and then on cycle 7 day 1. The data belong to a study of OX40 agonist ivuxolimab in advanced cancers. At the level of the study: Every 2 weeks, ivuxolimab was infused into the patients intravenously at between 0.01 and 10 mg/kg.

Germline V lookup: CDR1 MDHEN, CDR2 SYDVKM. The CDR3 runs to 12 residues. The V and J ends lost 5 bases and 7 bases respectively, with 12 bases between them. This TCR was recovered from an adult with an advanced solid tumor such as melanoma, head and neck, liver or kidney cancer. The input for sequencing was CD4+ or CD8+ T cells sorted from blood, taken in a trial of the OX40 agonist ivuxolimab. The chain is built from TRBV28 and TRBJ2-7; D is possibly TRBD2 (7 bases). This CDR3 reads CASSLEGGEQYF. The DNA of the CDR3 is TGTGCCAGCAGTCTCGAGGGGGGGGAGCAGTACTTC.